The source of this T cell receptor (beta chain) is a study of T cells after yellow fever vaccination. This clonotype was seen more than once but under ten times. In TCRdb, the 5' RACE reads were re-called with MiXCR into one record per CDR3 protein. The sample lists about 300,000 distinct CDR3 sequences; 6.8% were seen once. CDR1 is SGHNT, CDR2 YENEEA, per germline. The CDR3 has 13 residues. Trimming pared 4 bases from V and 6 bases from J, leaving 12 bases between. The receptor was isolated from a man between 18 and 29 years old who received the YFV17D yellow fever vaccine. The chain combines TRBV11-3 with TRBJ2-5; D uncertain. The source was PBMCs, collected approximately 40 days after the first yellow fever vaccination. CDR3 sequence: CASSSGPGKTQYF. The CDR3, as DNA: TGTGCCAGCAGCTCCGGACCAGGAAAGACCCAGTACTTC. Full variable domain (remainder filled in from reference TRBV11-3 and TRBJ2-5): EAGVVQSPRYKIIEKKQPVAFWCNPISGHNTLYWYLQNLGQGPELLIRYENEEAVDDSQLPKDRFSAERLKGVDSTLKIQPAELGDSAVYLCASSSGPGKTQYFGPGTRLLVL.